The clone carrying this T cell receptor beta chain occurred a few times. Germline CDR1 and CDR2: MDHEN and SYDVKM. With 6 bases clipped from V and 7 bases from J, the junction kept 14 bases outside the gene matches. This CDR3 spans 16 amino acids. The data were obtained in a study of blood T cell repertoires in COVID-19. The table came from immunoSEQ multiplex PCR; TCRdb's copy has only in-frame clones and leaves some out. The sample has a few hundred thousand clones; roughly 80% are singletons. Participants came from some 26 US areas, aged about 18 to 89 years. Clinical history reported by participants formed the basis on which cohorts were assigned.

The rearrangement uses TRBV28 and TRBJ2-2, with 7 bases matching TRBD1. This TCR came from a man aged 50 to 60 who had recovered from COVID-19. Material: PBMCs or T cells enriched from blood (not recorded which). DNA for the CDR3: TGTGCCAGCAGCCTCGGACTGACAGGGTCGGGCGGGGAGCTGTTTTTT. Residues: CASSLGLTGSGGELFF. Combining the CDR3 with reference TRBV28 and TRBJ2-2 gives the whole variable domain DVKVTQSSRYLVKRTGEKVFLECVQDMDHENMFWYRQDPGLGLRLIYFSYDVKMKEKGDIPEGYSVSREKKERFSLILESASTNQTSMYLCASSLGLTGSGGELFFGEGSRLTVL.